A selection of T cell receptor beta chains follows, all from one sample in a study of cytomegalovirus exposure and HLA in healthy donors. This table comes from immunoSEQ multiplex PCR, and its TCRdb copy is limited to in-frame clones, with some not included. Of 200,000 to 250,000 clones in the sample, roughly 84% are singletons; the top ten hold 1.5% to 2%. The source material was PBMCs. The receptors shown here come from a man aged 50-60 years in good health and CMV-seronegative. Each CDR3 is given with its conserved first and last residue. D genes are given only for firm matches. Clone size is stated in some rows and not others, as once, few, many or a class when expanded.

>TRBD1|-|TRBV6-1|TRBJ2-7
TGTGCCAGCAGTCGCCCGGGACAGGGAGGTTACGAGCAGTACTTC
CASSRPGQGGYEQYF
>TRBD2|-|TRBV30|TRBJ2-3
TGTGCCTGGAGTGTGCTAGCGGGGACCACAGATACGCAGTATTTT
CAWSVLAGTTDTQYF
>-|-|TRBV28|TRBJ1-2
TGTGCCAGCATTATTTTGGTGACAGTAGCTAACTATGGCTACACCTTC
CASIILVTVANYGYTF
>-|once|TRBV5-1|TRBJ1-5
TGCGCCAGCAGCCCCGGACAGCCCGATGGGCCCCAGCATTTT
CASSPGQPDGPQHF
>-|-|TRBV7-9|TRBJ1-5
TGTGCCAGCAGCCCCGGACAGTTCAATCAGCCCCAGCATTTT
CASSPGQFNQPQHF
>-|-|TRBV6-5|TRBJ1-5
TGTGCCAGCAGAGCCCGCAGGGGTCAGCCCCAGCATTTT
CASRARRGQPQHF
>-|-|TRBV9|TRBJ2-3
TGTGCCAGCACTTTGGGGGGGGCCTTCACAGATACGCAGTATTTT
CASTLGGAFTDTQYF
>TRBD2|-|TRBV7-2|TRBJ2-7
TGTGCCAGCAGCCAAATTGGGACTAGCGGGACCTTCACCTACGAGCAGTACTTC
CASSQIGTSGTFTYEQYF
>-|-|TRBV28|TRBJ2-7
TGTGCCAGCAGTCTGCCAACGACGGGAAGCTACGAGCAGTACTTC
CASSLPTTGSYEQYF
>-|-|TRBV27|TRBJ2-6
TGTGCCAGCAGGGGAGCGGCGGGCGGGGCCAACGTCCTGACTTTC
CASRGAAGGANVLTF
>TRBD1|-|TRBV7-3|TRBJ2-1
TGTGCCAGCAGCTTACCTGGACAGGGGGCCAATGAGCAGTTCTTC
CASSLPGQGANEQFF
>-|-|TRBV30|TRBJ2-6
TGTGCCTGGAGTGTGAAGAGGGCTGGGGCCAACGTCCTGACTTTC
CAWSVKRAGANVLTF
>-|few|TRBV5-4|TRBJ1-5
TGTGCCAGCAGCTTGGGGGGGCTCAATCAGCCCCAGCATTTT
CASSLGGLNQPQHF
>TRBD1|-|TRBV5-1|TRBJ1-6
TGCGCCAGCAGCTTGGGGGACAGTTCTTCACCCCTCCACTTT
CASSLGDSSSPLHF
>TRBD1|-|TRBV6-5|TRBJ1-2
TGTGCCAGCTGGGGACAGGGGGCGGGAGACTATGGCTACACCTTC
CASWGQGAGDYGYTF
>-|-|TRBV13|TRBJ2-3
TGTGCCAGCAGCGCCAGTACCTCAGATACGCAGTATTTT
CASSASTSDTQYF
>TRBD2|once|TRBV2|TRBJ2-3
TGTGCCAGCAGTGCGACCCCTCGACTAGCGGCTAGCACAGATACGCAGTATTTT
CASSATPRLAASTDTQYF
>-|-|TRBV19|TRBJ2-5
TGTGCCACCGGACTATATGGGGAGACCCAGTACTTC
CATGLYGETQYF
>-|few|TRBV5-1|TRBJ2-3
TGCGCCAGCAGCTTGGTTCAGGGAATTAGCACAGATACGCAGTATTTT
CASSLVQGISTDTQYF
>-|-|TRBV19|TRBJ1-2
TGTGCCAGTAGTCCGAGGGATGCGGGCTATGGCTACACCTTC
CASSPRDAGYGYTF
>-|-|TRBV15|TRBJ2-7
TGTGCCACCAGCAGAGAGGCAAGGAGTTCCTACGAGCAGTACTTC
CATSREARSSYEQYF